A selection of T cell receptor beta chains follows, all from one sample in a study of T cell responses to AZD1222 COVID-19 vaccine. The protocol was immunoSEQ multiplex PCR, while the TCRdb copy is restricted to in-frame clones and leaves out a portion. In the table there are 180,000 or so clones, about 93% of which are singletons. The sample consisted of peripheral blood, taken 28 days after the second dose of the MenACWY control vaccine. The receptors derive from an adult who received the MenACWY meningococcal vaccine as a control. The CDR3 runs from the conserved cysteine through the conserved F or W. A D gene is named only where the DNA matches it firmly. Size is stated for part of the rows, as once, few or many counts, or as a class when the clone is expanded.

DNA: TGTGCCATCAGGGTAGGGGGGGCGATTGGCTACACCTTC; CDR3: CAIRVGGAIGYTF; D: NA; size: NA; J: TRBJ1-2; V: TRBV28
DNA: TGTGCCAGCAGCCGCCGTCTAGAGTTCTATGGCTACACCTTC; CDR3: CASSRRLEFYGYTF; D: NA; size: once; J: TRBJ1-2; V: TRBV28
DNA: TGTGCCAGCAGCCTAACAGGGAGGGATGGCTACACCTTC; CDR3: CASSLTGRDGYTF; D: NA; size: NA; J: TRBJ1-2; V: TRBV5-6
DNA: TGCGCCAGCAGTCCCGACAGCCACTATGGCTACACCTTC; CDR3: CASSPDSHYGYTF; D: NA; size: NA; J: TRBJ1-2; V: TRBV5-1
DNA: TGTGCCAGCAGCGTCAACACGGGCCCCACCGAAGCTTTCTTT; CDR3: CASSVNTGPTEAFF; D: NA; size: once; J: TRBJ1-1; V: TRBV9
DNA: TGTGCCTGGAGTACCGGGACAGGGGGCAAAAACATTCAGTACTTC; CDR3: CAWSTGTGGKNIQYF; D: TRBD1; size: NA; J: TRBJ2-4; V: TRBV30
DNA: TGTGCCAGCAGCCAAATGGCGCTCCAGAGTTTTGAGCAGTTCTTC; CDR3: CASSQMALQSFEQFF; D: NA; size: once; J: TRBJ2-1; V: TRBV3-1/TRBV3-2
DNA: TGTGCCAGCAGCCAAGCGAACGGGGGCCAGCCCCAGCATTTT; CDR3: CASSQANGGQPQHF; D: NA; size: NA; J: TRBJ1-5; V: TRBV3-1/TRBV3-2
DNA: TGCGCCAGCAGCTTGGAGGCAGGGGTTGGGCAGCCCCAGCATTTT; CDR3: CASSLEAGVGQPQHF; D: NA; size: NA; J: TRBJ1-5; V: TRBV5-1
DNA: TGTGCCAGCAGCCAGGCCCGGGACAGGGGTTATGGCTACACCTTC; CDR3: CASSQARDRGYGYTF; D: TRBD1; size: NA; J: TRBJ1-2; V: TRBV4-2
DNA: TGTGCCAGCGCTGGGGGGAGTTGGGAGACCCAGTACTTC; CDR3: CASAGGSWETQYF; D: NA; size: NA; J: TRBJ2-5; V: TRBV28
DNA: TGTGCCAGCATAGGGACAGCTGGAAACACCATATATTTT; CDR3: CASIGTAGNTIYF; D: TRBD1; size: NA; J: TRBJ1-3; V: TRBV18
DNA: TGTGCCACCAGTGACCAAGGGACAGGCCAAAAAGAGACCCAGTACTTC; CDR3: CATSDQGTGQKETQYF; D: TRBD1; size: NA; J: TRBJ2-5; V: TRBV24-1
DNA: TGTGCCAGCAGCTCACAAGGTTGGACTGAAGCTTTCTTT; CDR3: CASSSQGWTEAFF; D: NA; size: few; J: TRBJ1-1; V: TRBV11-1
DNA: TGTGCCAGCTCACCCACCTTCGGGACAAGTCAAGAGACCCAGTACTTC; CDR3: CASSPTFGTSQETQYF; D: NA; size: NA; J: TRBJ2-5; V: TRBV18
DNA: TGCGCCAGCAGTCTCCAGGGGCCAGGTAATTCACCCCTCCACTTT; CDR3: CASSLQGPGNSPLHF; D: NA; size: NA; J: TRBJ1-6; V: TRBV5-1